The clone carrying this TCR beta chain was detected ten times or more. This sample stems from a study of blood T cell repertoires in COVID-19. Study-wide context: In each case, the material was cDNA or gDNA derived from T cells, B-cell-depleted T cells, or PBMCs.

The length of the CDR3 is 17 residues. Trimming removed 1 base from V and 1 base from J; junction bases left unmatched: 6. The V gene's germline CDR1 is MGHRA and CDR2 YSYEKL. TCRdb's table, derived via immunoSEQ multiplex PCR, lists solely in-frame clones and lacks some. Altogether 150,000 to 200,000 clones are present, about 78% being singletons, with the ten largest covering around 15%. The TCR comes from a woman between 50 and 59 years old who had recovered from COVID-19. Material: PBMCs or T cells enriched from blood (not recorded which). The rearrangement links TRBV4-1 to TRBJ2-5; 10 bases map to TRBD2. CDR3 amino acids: CASSQGRTSGLQETQYF. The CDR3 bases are TGCGCCAGCAGCCAAGGGAGGACTAGCGGCCTCCAAGAGACCCAGTACTTC.